This entry features one T cell receptor (beta chain) sequence. Its binding antigen is unknown. No base quality values were provided; no much bigger clone lies one nucleotide off. This entry belongs to a study of blood T cell repertoires in COVID-19 (dated by TCRdb to the early 2020s). Study-wide context: The collaborator samples originated in the United States, Italy and Spain and spanned the acute and convalescent phases of COVID-19. The material from the prospective study consisted of cDNA or gDNA derived from T cells, B-cell-depleted T cells, or PBMCs. The samples were drawn from two sources: the first 160 participants of the ongoing ImmuneRACE study, and some 1,300 subjects contributed by 6 global collaborators. Where HLA class I and class II types were available, the types were taken from metadata supplied by the sample provider, not from assay-based typing. Nearly every sample came with metadata listing a de-identified subject ID, COVID-19 status, age in years and sex. Subjects who had been exposed to COVID-19, were actively infected with it, or had recovered from it provided the deeply sampled blood TCRbeta repertoires that made up the dataset. The repertoires were released in a freely available public database meant as a resource for research on the immune response to SARS-CoV-2. Overall study results and their limits: The quantity of clinical and demographic metadata differed by source and by participant and was supplied without curation.

One collaborating source in Seattle enrolled patients while the patients were actively infected and followed the patients over time throughout the course of disease. The collaborating institutions used their own protocols to collect whole blood in K2EDTA tubes. Collaborator samples were shipped for TCRbeta analysis as frozen whole blood, isolated PBMCs, or DNA extracted from either sample type. TCRbeta CDR3 regions were amplified from genomic DNA by means of the immunoSEQ Assay, a bias-controlled multiplex PCR. The study's own analysis went as follows. The number of nucleated cells in each sample was estimated from the amplification of reference gene primers within the assay. To quantify the absolute abundance of each unique TCRbeta CDR3 rearrangement, sequence reads were collapsed and filtered. For each sample, productive Simpson clonality was calculated as the square root of Simpson's diversity index across productive rearrangements. The clones in this table, taken by TCRdb from immuneACCESS, are in-frame only. Not every clone is retained; where verified, under half of the shortfall comes from an unresolved V gene, and the cause of the rest is unknown. The V and J calls and clone size are taken from that table; D and trimming were inferred from the DNA. Within this sample are 400,000 to 450,000 clones, with about nine tenths of them counted one time only. The top ten hold over 10% of the sample.

After removal of 5 bases from V and 2 bases from J, the junction retains 4 bases not matched to a gene. Taken from the germline V gene, the CDR1 and CDR2 loops are SGHTS and YDEGEE. The CDR3 has 13 amino acids, counting the end cysteine and phenylalanine. Only the CDR3 region is kept as DNA, spanning 39 bases read in frame from base 1. This sequence was found in a woman aged 45-60 years with COVID-19, enrolled during active disease. Material: peripheral blood. This receptor chain uses TRBV5-8 and TRBJ2-7; 7 middle bases align to TRBD1. The encoded CDR3 is CASRPTGAYEQYF. The DNA sequence is TGTGCCAGCAGACCTACAGGGGCCTACGAGCAGTACTTC.